The clone carrying this TCR beta chain was found a few times. Antigen unknown. This record belongs to a study of PD-1 blockade in classical Hodgkin lymphoma. Turning to the study itself: It was nivolumab at 3 mg/kg, given intravenously every 2 weeks, that patients received.

Study conclusions and caveats: Reported baseline diversity: healthy donors highest, relapsed/refractory patients lowest. Unlike CD8+ TCR diversity, which did not rise significantly by C4D1, CD4+ TCR diversity did.

Time point described: cycle 4 day 1 (C4D1), after about 6 weeks of nivolumab. Every one of the patients relapsed after autologous stem cell transplantation (brentuximab vedotin exposure was variable). Some clones are missing from TCRdb's copy, which holds only in-frame ones; the method was immunoSEQ multiplex PCR. The table includes 25,000 to 30,000 clones, around 80% detected once. CDR1 and CDR2 from the germline V gene are MNHEY and SMNVEV (reference sequence). V trimming: 3 bases; J trimming: 1 base; junction bases outside the gene matches: 1. This CDR3 has 14 residues. Specimen: peripheral blood mononuclear cells (PBMCs), collected before the fourth cycle of nivolumab. The clonotype was recovered from a human donor with classical Hodgkin lymphoma. This chain connects TRBV27 to TRBJ2-3, with 7 bases that match TRBD1. The CDR3 region is CASSLRGRTDTQYF. The CDR3 coding sequence is TGTGCCAGCAGTTTGAGGGGGCGCACAGATACGCAGTATTTT.